The 26 T cell receptor beta chains reported below all come from one sample, sequenced in a study of long-term antiretroviral therapy in people with HIV (dated by TCRdb to 2022 to 2024). Sequencing of the TRB variable region was done with the immunoSEQ hsTCRB v3.0 assay at survey level resolution. Drawn from immuneACCESS, this table holds only the in-frame rearrangements with V and J called that TCRdb kept. Clones are partly lost; checked studies trace under half to an unresolved V gene and leave the rest unexplained. Counted in this sample were almost 35,000 clones; 70% to 90% of them appeared once. About 5.3% of the sample belongs to the ten largest clones. The sample in question was unsorted PBMCs, obtained just over 2.7 years before starting antiretroviral therapy. These TCRs come from a woman between 25 and 40 years old with HIV.

This rearrangement joins TRBV19 to TRBJ1-2; 7 bases are a match to TRBD1. The CDR3 contains 16 residues. Trimming took 6 bases from V and 4 from J; bases not matched to a gene: 14. Germline lookup yields CDR1 LNHDA and CDR2 SQIVND (reference sequence). CDR3 sequence (DNA): TGTGCCAGTAGAGCCGGGGGACAGCGGTCTCTCTATGGCTACACCTTC. Protein product: CASRAGGQRSLYGYTF.

The chain is built from TRBV4-1 and TRBJ2-3; D possibly corresponds to TRBD2 (6 bases). V lost 1 base, J lost 2 bases, and 13 bases lay in between. The CDR3 loop spans 16 amino acids. Germline V gene lookup returns CDR1 MGHRA and CDR2 YSYEKL. CDR3 nucleotide sequence: TGCGCCAGCAGCCAAGGGGACGGGGGACCCACAGATACGCAGTATTTT. Residues: CASSQGDGGPTDTQYF.

V and J are TRBV6-1 and TRBJ1-1; D gene uncertain. CDR1 is MNHNS and CDR2 is SASEGT in the germline V gene. V was pared by 5 bases and J by 2 bases, with 12 bases between. The CDR3 has 14 residues. CDR3 nucleotides: TGTGCCAGCAGTCCGCGGGGATTTAACACTGAAGCTTTCTTT. Its translation: CASSPRGFNTEAFF.

The rearrangement joins TRBV27 to TRBJ2-1; no firm D call. Germline V CDR1 and CDR2: MNHEY, SMNVEV (reference sequence). V was clipped by 3 bases and J by 8 bases, with 11 bases between them. This CDR3 region has 13 residues. CDR3 in DNA: TGTGCCAGCAGTTTCCCCCCCTTTGATGAGCAGTTCTTC. It translates to CASSFPPFDEQFF.

The chain is built from TRBV5-6 and TRBJ2-5, with 11 bases fitting TRBD2. Looked up from germline, CDR1 is SGHDT and CDR2 is YYEEEE. CDR3 length equals 15 residues. V gave up 4 bases and J gave up 2 bases; unmatched junction bases: 4. In DNA, the CDR3 is TGTGCCAGCAGCAAGAGACTAGCGGGACAAGAGACCCAGTACTTC. Translated: CASSKRLAGQETQYF.

The chain couples TRBV2 to TRBJ1-2, with D tentatively TRBD1 (5 bases). Looked up from germline, CDR1 is SNHLY and CDR2 is FYNNEI. Trimming stripped 6 bases from V and 6 bases from J, with 8 bases between. The CDR3 runs 11 residues. In nucleotides, the CDR3 is TGTGCCAGCAGGACAGCCGATGGCTACACCTTC. The encoded protein is CASRTADGYTF. The whole variable domain, remainder taken from reference TRBV2 and TRBJ1-2, is EPEVTQTPSHQVTQMGQEVILRCVPISNHLYFYWYRQILGQKVEFLVSFYNNEISEKSEIFDDQFSVERPDGSNFTLKIRSTKLEDSAMYFCASRTADGYTFGSGTRLTVV.

The V and J genes are TRBV4-1 and TRBJ1-6; TRBD1 is a possible D gene (5 bases). The V gene's germline CDR1 is MGHRA and CDR2 YSYEKL. Trimming pared 2 bases from V and 10 bases from J, leaving 15 bases between. The CDR3 runs 15 residues. The CDR3 coding sequence is TGCGCCAGCAGCCAACGTCGAGGGGTTAACTCACCCCTCCACTTT. As protein: CASSQRRGVNSPLHF.

The CDR3 DNA reads TGTGCCTGGCGAGGTGGGGAGGGTGAGAGTCAGCCCCAGCATTTT. Its translation is CAWRGGEGESQPQHF. The V call is TRBV30, the J call TRBJ1-5; D gene uncertain. CDR1 GTSNPN and CDR2 SVGIG come from the germline V gene (reference sequence). Between the trimmed V and J ends, which lost 5 bases and 6 bases, there was a span of 20 bases. The CDR3 contains 15 residues.

The rearrangement joins TRBV5-1 to TRBJ2-2, with D perhaps matching TRBD2 (5 bases). This CDR3 has 16 residues. Trimming pared 0 bases from V and 2 bases from J, leaving 11 bases between. The germline V gene has CDR1 SGHRS and CDR2 YFSETQ. CDR3 bases: TGCGCCAGCAGCTTGGGAACTAGGGCCAACACCGGGGAGCTGTTTTTT. This sequence encodes CASSLGTRANTGELFF.

This clone was counted a few times. The V gene is TRBV6-1, the J gene TRBJ1-2; D uncertain. This CDR3 has 13 amino acids. Germline CDR1 MNHNS, CDR2 SASEGT. The V end lost 6 bases, the J end lost 5 bases, and 13 bases lay between the germline ends. The CDR3 DNA is TGTGCCAGCAGGGCTAGATCACAATATGGCTACACCTTC. It yields the protein CASRARSQYGYTF.

This chain joins TRBV5-1 and TRBJ2-3, with 7 positions matching TRBD1. This CDR3 contains 15 residues. The J segment lost 0 bases and the V segment lost 3 bases, leaving 4 bases of the junction unmatched. CDR1 and CDR2 from the germline V gene are SGHRS and YFSETQ. CDR3 nucleotide sequence: TGCGCCAGCAGCTCGGGACAGCTGAGCACAGATACGCAGTATTTT. Translated, it gives CASSSGQLSTDTQYF.

The chain has TRBV2 and TRBJ1-5, with 9 bases lining up with TRBD1. J lost 3 bases, V lost 4 bases, and 7 bases had no gene match. Germline V gives CDR1 SNHLY, CDR2 FYNNEI. The CDR3 runs to 16 residues. The CDR3 sequence: CASSGTGGANNQPQHF. CDR3 nucleotide sequence: TGTGCCAGCAGTGGTACAGGGGGCGCGAACAATCAGCCCCAGCATTTT.

This clone was counted once. The rearrangement joins TRBV11-2 to TRBJ2-7; 7 nucleotides align to TRBD1. The CDR3 length is 13 residues. CDR1 is SGHAT, CDR2 FQNNGV, per germline. The trim removed 5 bases at V and 1 base at J, leaving 2 bases unmatched. CDR3 in amino acids: CASSRDRSYEQYF. The CDR3 DNA sequence: TGTGCCAGCAGCCGGGACAGATCCTACGAGCAGTACTTC.

The chain joins TRBV6-1 to TRBJ1-5; 9 nucleotides line up with TRBD1. CDR3 length: 15 residues. With V trimmed by 7 bases and J by 3 bases, 7 bases remained unmatched. CDR1 and CDR2 (germline): MNHNS, SASEGT. As DNA, the CDR3 is TGTGCCAGCAATCCCGGGACAGGGTTCAATCAGCCCCAGCATTTT. Protein product: CASNPGTGFNQPQHF.

The rearrangement links TRBV15 to TRBJ2-1; 8 bases agree with TRBD1. The CDR3 spans 13 residues. The V gene's germline CDR1 is LNHNV and CDR2 YYDKDF (reference sequence). The trim removed 5 bases at V and 7 bases at J, leaving 4 bases unmatched. DNA of the CDR3: TGTGCCACCAGCGAAGACAGGGGTAATGAGCAGTTCTTC. As protein: CATSEDRGNEQFF.

This clone was recorded a few times. The rearrangement uses TRBV11-1 and TRBJ1-2, with 9 bases identical to TRBD1. Per the germline V gene, CDR1 is SGHAT and CDR2 is FQDESV (reference sequence). CDR3 length: 15 amino acids. Unmatched junction bases numbered 8, after V lost 1 base and J lost 8 bases. For the CDR3, the DNA is TGTGCCAGCAGCTTAGAAGGACAGGGGCAGAGCGGCTACACCTTC. Translated: CASSLEGQGQSGYTF.

This rearrangement joins TRBV7-2 to TRBJ2-7, with D unclear. Trimming removed 6 bases at V and 4 bases at J, with 10 bases between. Germline-derived CDR1 and CDR2 are SGHTA and FQGNSA. CDR3 length: 12 amino acids. The CDR3 DNA is TGTGCCAGCAGTTTCAACGGTTACGAGCAGTACTTC. It yields the protein CASSFNGYEQYF.

The chain carries TRBV7-2 and TRBJ1-1; perhaps TRBD1 as D (5 bases). V was cut by 1 base and J by 5 bases, with 11 bases left in between. The CDR3 is made up of 14 amino acids. Germline V lookup: CDR1 SGHTA, CDR2 FQGNSA. CDR3 sequence (DNA): TGTGCCAGCAGCTTAGTATTGTGGGGGACTGAAGCTTTCTTT. Its translation: CASSLVLWGTEAFF.

The chain couples TRBV27 to TRBJ2-1; TRBD1 matches 8 bases. CDR1 MNHEY and CDR2 SMNVEV come from the germline V gene (reference sequence). The junction had 8 bases not matched to a gene; V was cut back by 10 bases and J by 3 bases. CDR3 length: 14 amino acids. The CDR3 region is CATSGTGFYNEQFF. The CDR3 region has the DNA TGTGCCACCTCTGGGACAGGCTTCTACAATGAGCAGTTCTTC.

The chain employs TRBV2 and TRBJ2-1; 11 bases fit TRBD1. Germline values: CDR1 SNHLY, CDR2 FYNNEI. The CDR3 has 15 amino acids. The ends lost 4 bases at V and 7 bases at J; junction bases unmatched: 6. CDR3 region: CASSGDRGSKNEQFF. CDR3 sequence (DNA): TGTGCCAGCAGTGGGGACAGGGGGTCTAAAAATGAGCAGTTCTTC.

In its sample, this clone was seen a few times. The rearrangement uses TRBV10-3 and TRBJ1-3; D possibly corresponds to TRBD1 (5 bases). Trimming removed 5 bases at V and 0 bases at J, with 11 bases between. The CDR3 loop spans 15 amino acids. In germline, CDR1 is ENHRY, CDR2 SYGVKD. In DNA form, the CDR3 reads TGTGCCATCAGTTCACAGGCTAGCTCTGGAAACACCATATATTTT. Its translation is CAISSQASSGNTIYF.

The chain links TRBV19 to TRBJ2-5; 12 bases map to TRBD1. The V and J ends lost 3 bases and 5 bases, in that order; junction bases with no gene match: 4. This CDR3 has 15 residues. From germline, CDR1 is LNHDA and CDR2 SQIVND (reference sequence). CDR3 coding DNA: TGTGCCAGTAGTATGGGGACAGGGGGCCTTGAGACCCAGTACTTC. Its translation is CASSMGTGGLETQYF.

The J gene is TRBJ1-4, the V gene TRBV6-6; D is unresolved. The CDR3 covers 14 residues. Per the germline V gene, CDR1 is MNHNY and CDR2 is SVGAGI (reference sequence). V was trimmed by 7 bases and J by 6 bases, leaving 15 bases between them. The CDR3 nucleotides are TGTGCCAGCAAGTTTCTCGAAAGCCATGAAAAACTGTTTTTT. Residues: CASKFLESHEKLFF.

CDR3 sequence reads: CASSVQFGPGEAFF. The CDR3 bases are TGTGCCAGCAGTGTACAGTTTGGGCCGGGGGAAGCTTTCTTT. The chain recombines TRBV2 with TRBJ1-1; D ambiguous. CDR1 is SNHLY, CDR2 FYNNEI, per germline. Trimming removed 4 bases at V and 8 bases at J, with 17 bases between. The CDR3 runs 14 residues.

The V call is TRBV7-3, the J call TRBJ2-3; 8 nucleotides agree with TRBD1. Germline values: CDR1 SGHTA, CDR2 FQGTGA. The CDR3 extends over 18 amino acids. The ends lost 2 bases at V and 4 bases at J; junction bases unmatched: 14. The CDR3 region is CASSLYGLGQGAADTQYF. In DNA form, the CDR3 reads TGTGCCAGCAGCTTATACGGTCTAGGACAGGGAGCGGCAGATACGCAGTATTTT.

V is TRBV5-1 and J is TRBJ1-5, with TRBD1 matching 10 bases. This CDR3 region has 17 residues. Trimming cost V 4 bases and J 3 bases; bases outside gene matches: 10. Germline V gene data show CDR1 as SGHRS and CDR2 as YFSETQ. The CDR3 here is CASSPGQGGRFNQPQHF. CDR3 nucleotides: TGCGCCAGCAGCCCTGGACAGGGGGGACGTTTCAATCAGCCCCAGCATTTT.